These T cell receptor beta chains were read from a single sample in a study of T cells in Graves' hyperthyroidism and ophthalmopathy. One entry per CDR3 protein, called by TCRdb with MiXCR from the multiplex PCR reads. The table shows almost 500,000 distinct CDR3 sequences, with roughly 22% occurring only once. Sequencing was carried out using blood. These receptors all stem from a woman between 70 and 85 years old with Graves' ophthalmopathy. The conserved cysteine and the conserved F or W are not part of the CDR3 here.

J gene,V gene,CDR3 protein
TRBJ2-1,TRBV3-1,ASSHFAYNEQF
TRBJ2-5,TRBV9,ASSVVGSGGETQY
TRBJ2-1,TRBV7-2,ASSFRGLAVSGGSYNEQF
TRBJ1-1,TRBV30,AWSMGMNTEAF
TRBJ2-7,TRBV30,AWSVASFGQY
TRBJ2-1,TRBV11-1,ASSLARFGTSARSSYNEQF
TRBJ1-2,TRBV6-2/TRBV6-3,ASTQGVDYGYT
TRBJ2-7,TRBV5-6,ASGLSGRYEQY
TRBJ1-2,TRBV11-2,ATTLAGAGVYGYT
TRBJ2-6,TRBV20-1,SARGTQGFGANVLT
TRBJ1-5,TRBV7-9,ASSTGHPNQPQH
TRBJ2-7,TRBV6-1,ASSETGPHEQY
TRBJ1-4,TRBV6-5,ASSYPTGGNEKLF
TRBJ2-7,TRBV6-1,ASSQESGRRLAGGEQY
TRBJ1-2,TRBV7-9,ASNPQGTPPYYT
TRBJ1-1,TRBV18,ASSPRPGVAEGDTEAF
TRBJ2-6,TRBV27,ASSFVGGSGANVLT
TRBJ1-1,TRBV11-2,ASSLAGQGRRLNTEAF
TRBJ2-3,TRBV25-1,ASRPRDWVGGDTQY
TRBJ1-1,TRBV28,ASSFLTENTEAF
TRBJ1-4,TRBV18,ASSPRQGEKLF
TRBJ1-4,TRBV28,ASRNPGQWEKLF
TRBJ1-2,TRBV27,ASSLFSRTLLGYT
TRBJ2-7,TRBV29-1,SAQGGPYEQY
TRBJ1-2,TRBV6-1,ASSQGAQGYT
TRBJ2-7,TRBV5-1,ASSPGAGEWDEQY
TRBJ2-1,TRBV2,ASSEMLAGVEYNEQF
TRBJ2-1,TRBV2,ATHADQGNEQF
TRBJ2-3,TRBV5-1,ASSLLQGAFSTDTQY
TRBJ1-4,TRBV19,ASSIRGEKLF
TRBJ2-3,TRBV7-2,ASSRDWTDTQY
TRBJ2-7,TRBV7-2,ASSLGSGSLSYEQY
TRBJ2-1,TRBV20-1,SARFGTGFYNEQF
TRBJ2-1,TRBV5-1,ASSLMTSGRYNEQF
TRBJ1-2,TRBV28,ASLRDRNYGYT
TRBJ2-5,TRBV5-5,ASSLLAGGPRETQY
TRBJ2-7,TRBV7-2,ASSLGVAPSSYEQY